This T cell receptor beta chain was captured in a study of blood T cell repertoires in COVID-19. Trimming removed 8 bases at V and 5 bases at J, with 12 bases between. The CDR3 loop spans 12 amino acids. The germline V gene has CDR1 SNHLY and CDR2 FYNNEI. Per the original methods: Scientists estimated how many nucleated cells there were by amplifying reference gene primers. The method was immunoSEQ multiplex PCR; TCRdb's version includes in-frame clones alone and lacks a portion of them. V, J and clone size are those of that table, while D and trimming were read from the DNA. Of 100,000 to 150,000 clones detected, roughly 79% appear once; the ten largest clones hold roughly 25%.

The clonotype comes from a human donor in a cohort sampled during active COVID-19. The rearrangement joins TRBV2 to TRBJ1-2, with D possibly matching TRBD1 (6 bases). The sequencing input was peripheral blood. CDR3 loop: CASGQNTYGYTF. In DNA form, the CDR3 reads TGTGCCAGCGGACAGAATACTTATGGCTACACCTTC.